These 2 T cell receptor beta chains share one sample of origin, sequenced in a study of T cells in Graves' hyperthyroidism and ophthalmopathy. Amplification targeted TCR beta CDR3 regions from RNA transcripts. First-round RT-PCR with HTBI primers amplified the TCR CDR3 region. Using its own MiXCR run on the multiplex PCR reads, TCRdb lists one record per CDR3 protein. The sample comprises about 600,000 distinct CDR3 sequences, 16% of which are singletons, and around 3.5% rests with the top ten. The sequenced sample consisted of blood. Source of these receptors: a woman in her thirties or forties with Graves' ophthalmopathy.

The CDR3 DNA sequence: TGTGCCAGCAGTTACTCGAGACAGACCTCATGGTACAATGAGCAGTTCTTC. Protein: CASSYSRQTSWYNEQFF. The chain joins TRBV6-2 or TRBV6-3 to TRBJ2-1; D is possibly TRBD1 (5 bases). This CDR3 comprises 17 residues. Germline CDR1 MNHEY, CDR2 SVGEGT. V gave up 0 bases and J gave up 4 bases, with 16 bases separating them.

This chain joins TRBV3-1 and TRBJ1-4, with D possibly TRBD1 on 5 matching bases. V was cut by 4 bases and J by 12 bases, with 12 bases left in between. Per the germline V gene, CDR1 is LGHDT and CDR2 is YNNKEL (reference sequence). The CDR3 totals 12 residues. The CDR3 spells CASSPGGRQLFF. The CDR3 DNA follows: TGTGCCAGCAGCCCCGGGGGGAGGCAACTGTTTTTT.